These 26 T cell receptor beta chains came from one sample sequenced in a study of cytomegalovirus exposure and HLA in healthy donors. TCRdb's table, derived via immunoSEQ multiplex PCR, lists solely in-frame clones and lacks some. Of some 250,000 clones listed, 90% are singletons. Sequencing used PBMCs. Source of these receptors: a woman between 18 and 29 years old in good health and CMV-seronegative.

The chain employs TRBV28 and TRBJ1-1; D remains ambiguous. CDR1 is MDHEN, CDR2 SYDVKM, per germline. Between the trimmed V and J ends, which lost 11 bases and 4 bases, there was a span of 17 bases. The CDR3 extends over 13 amino acids. This chain's CDR3 is CAGRFKVGTEAFF. The DNA of the CDR3 is TGTGCCGGGCGATTCAAAGTCGGCACTGAAGCTTTCTTT. The whole variable domain, remainder taken from reference TRBV28 and TRBJ1-1, is DVKVTQSSRYLVKRTGEKVFLECVQDMDHENMFWYRQDPGLGLRLIYFSYDVKMKEKGDIPEGYSVSREKKERFSLILESASTNQTSMYLCAGRFKVGTEAFFGQGTRLTVV.

The V gene is TRBV4-1, the J gene TRBJ1-6; a weak D match, TRBD1 (5 bases). The germline V gene has CDR1 MGHRA and CDR2 YSYEKL. The CDR3 totals 16 residues. V dropped 0 bases and J dropped 7 bases, with 13 bases sitting between them. The DNA of the CDR3 is TGCGCCAGCAGCCAAGATCCGACAGCCCTCAATTCACCCCTCCACTTT. Its protein product is CASSQDPTALNSPLHF.

The chain uses TRBV28 and TRBJ2-5, with 7 bases identical to TRBD2. CDR1 MDHEN and CDR2 SYDVKM come from the germline V gene. V shed 1 base, J shed 4 bases, and the junction held 6 bases outside the gene matches. This CDR3 contains 15 residues. The CDR3 loop reads CASSLYPIAGETQYF. DNA of the CDR3: TGTGCCAGCAGTTTATACCCGATAGCGGGAGAGACCCAGTACTTC.

This chain connects TRBV7-7 to TRBJ2-1; TRBD2 matches 9 bases. Germline loops: CDR1 SSHAT, CDR2 FNYEAQ (reference sequence). This CDR3 contains 15 residues. Trimming removed 5 bases from V and 9 bases from J; junction bases left unmatched: 11. Here the CDR3 reads CASSPRGGGVVEQFF. For the CDR3, the DNA is TGTGCCAGCAGCCCCCGGGGCGGGGGGGTGGTTGAGCAGTTCTTC.

The J gene is TRBJ2-1, the V gene TRBV11-2; a weak D match, TRBD2 (5 bases). Germline-derived CDR1 and CDR2 are SGHAT and FQNNGV. The CDR3 runs 14 residues. V gave up 2 bases and J gave up 7 bases, with 12 bases separating them. In DNA form, the CDR3 reads TGTGCCAGCAGCTTACATCGGACTTTGAATGAGCAGTTCTTC. As protein: CASSLHRTLNEQFF.

V gene TRBV2 combines with J gene TRBJ2-7; 10 bases match TRBD2. Germline V gene data show CDR1 as SNHLY and CDR2 as FYNNEI. The CDR3 loop spans 16 amino acids. With 6 bases clipped from V and 2 bases from J, the junction kept 10 bases outside the gene matches. The CDR3 spells CASRGSGGRSAYEQYF. In DNA, the CDR3 is TGTGCCAGCAGGGGTAGCGGGGGGAGGTCCGCCTACGAGCAGTACTTC.

V is TRBV11-2 and J is TRBJ2-7; perhaps TRBD1 as D (5 bases). The CDR3 sequence is 12 residues long. V lost 4 bases to trimming and J lost 4 bases, with 8 bases between them. The germline gives CDR1 SGHAT, CDR2 FQNNGV. The CDR3 is CASSSRQYEQYF. Written as DNA, the CDR3 is TGTGCCAGCAGCTCCAGACAGTACGAGCAGTACTTC.

A remark on this clone: In the same sample, other DNA sequences code for this CDR3. The chain joins TRBV7-2 to TRBJ2-3; 7 bases are a match to TRBD2. The V and J ends lost 0 bases and 3 bases, in that order; junction bases with no gene match: 3. Germline loops: CDR1 SGHTA, CDR2 FQGNSA. The CDR3 extends over 15 amino acids. Written as DNA, the CDR3 is TGTGCCAGCAGCTTAGCGGGGGGGAGAACAGATACGCAGTATTTT. Translated: CASSLAGGRTDTQYF.

This clone is a singleton in its sample. The rearrangement uses TRBV5-1 and TRBJ1-6; D gene uncertain. CDR1 is SGHRS, CDR2 YFSETQ, per germline. The V and J ends lost 0 bases and 0 bases respectively, with 13 bases between them. The CDR3 totals 18 residues. DNA of the CDR3: TGCGCCAGCAGCTTGGAGGCAGCCCGAGGCTCCTATAATTCACCCCTCCACTTT. Its translation is CASSLEAARGSYNSPLHF.

V usage is TRBV4-1 and J usage is TRBJ2-5, with 8 bases identical to TRBD2. The germline gives CDR1 MGHRA, CDR2 YSYEKL. This CDR3 has 15 amino acids. Trimming removed 2 bases from V and 7 bases from J; junction bases left unmatched: 9. The CDR3 loop is CASSQSGGGQGTQYF. The CDR3, as DNA: TGCGCCAGCAGCCAATCCGGGGGGGGTCAGGGGACCCAGTACTTC.

In the case of this clone: The sample has other DNA sequences that encode this CDR3 too. V is TRBV5-1 and J is TRBJ2-3; D is possibly TRBD2 (5 bases). The V end was cut by 4 bases, the J end by 2 bases, with 8 bases between. Germline V lookup: CDR1 SGHRS, CDR2 YFSETQ. The CDR3 sequence is 13 residues long. CDR3 in amino acids: CASSPGSTDTQYF. CDR3 in DNA: TGCGCCAGCAGCCCGGGATCCACAGATACGCAGTATTTT.

The chain has TRBV7-9 and TRBJ1-5; TRBD1 aligns across 9 bases. The CDR3 is made up of 15 amino acids. CDR1 SEHNR and CDR2 FQNEAQ come from the germline V gene (reference sequence). Trimming took 5 bases from V and 2 from J; bases not matched to a gene: 4. The CDR3 bases are TGTGCCAGCAGCGCCGGGACAGGGCGCAATCAGCCCCAGCATTTT. Protein product: CASSAGTGRNQPQHF.

The gene calls are TRBV6-1 and TRBJ2-5; weak D call: TRBD2 (6 bases). Germline loops: CDR1 MNHNS, CDR2 SASEGT. This CDR3 contains 15 residues. V lost 1 base, J lost 5 bases, and 14 bases lay in between. In DNA form, the CDR3 reads TGTGCCAGCAGTGAAGTAGGGATGGGAGGTGAGACCCAGTACTTC. Its translation: CASSEVGMGGETQYF.

The sample holds one count of this clone. This chain joins TRBV7-8 and TRBJ1-1; D is undetermined. This CDR3 has 12 amino acids. V gave up 5 bases and J gave up 7 bases, with 11 bases separating them. The V gene's germline CDR1 is SGHVS and CDR2 FQNEAQ. This CDR3 is CASSRARIEAFF. The CDR3 nucleotides read TGTGCCAGCAGCCGTGCGAGAATTGAAGCTTTCTTT.

The chain uses TRBV6-6 and TRBJ1-1, with 10 bases lining up with TRBD1. The CDR3 contains 14 residues. V was pared by 6 bases and J by 4 bases, with 5 bases of the junction left unmatched. Looked up from germline, CDR1 is MNHNY and CDR2 is SVGAGI (reference sequence). CDR3 protein: CASRDRDRGTEAFF. The CDR3 DNA is TGTGCCAGCAGAGACCGGGACAGGGGCACTGAAGCTTTCTTT.

This chain joins TRBV7-8 and TRBJ2-1; TRBD1 matches at 11 bases. The CDR3 runs to 13 residues. V shed 8 bases, J shed 8 bases, and the junction held 5 bases outside the gene matches. CDR1 is SGHVS, CDR2 FQNEAQ, per germline. The chain's CDR3 is CASGTGGQDEQFF. CDR3 nucleotides: TGTGCCAGCGGGACAGGGGGGCAGGATGAGCAGTTCTTC. Full variable domain (outside the CDR3, taken from reference TRBV7-8 and TRBJ2-1): GAGVSQSPRYKVAKRGQDVALRCDPISGHVSLFWYQQALGQGPEFLTYFQNEAQLDKSGLPSDRFFAERPEGSVSTLKIQRTQQEDSAVYLCASGTGGQDEQFFGPGTRLTVL.

The J gene is TRBJ2-7, the V gene TRBV6-5, with 8 bases that match TRBD1. J lost 5 bases, V lost 0 bases, and 9 bases had no gene match. Germline V gene data show CDR1 as MNHEY and CDR2 as SVGAGI. The CDR3 is 16 amino acids. The CDR3, as DNA: TGTGCCAGCAGTTACTCGATATCGACAGGGGTCCACGAGCAGTACTTC. It yields the protein CASSYSISTGVHEQYF.

The chain is built from TRBV6-5 and TRBJ2-5, with D possibly matching TRBD1 (5 bases). This CDR3 has 16 amino acids. Germline V gene data show CDR1 as MNHEY and CDR2 as SVGAGI. Between the trimmed V and J ends, which lost 2 bases and 2 bases, there was a span of 15 bases. CDR3 bases: TGTGCCAGCAGTTACGGGCAACCAGGGTATCAAGAGACCCAGTACTTC. Translated: CASSYGQPGYQETQYF.

The rearrangement uses TRBV28 and TRBJ1-6; a weak D match, TRBD1 (5 bases). The CDR3 has 13 amino acids. Germline CDR1 reads MDHEN; CDR2 reads SYDVKM. The V end was cut by 6 bases, the J end by 12 bases, with 15 bases between. DNA of the CDR3: TGTGCCAGCAGCCCAGTGGGGGGTCGACCCCTCCACTTT. Translation gives CASSPVGGRPLHF. Full variable domain (outside the CDR3, taken from reference TRBV28 and TRBJ1-6): DVKVTQSSRYLVKRTGEKVFLECVQDMDHENMFWYRQDPGLGLRLIYFSYDVKMKEKGDIPEGYSVSREKKERFSLILESASTNQTSMYLCASSPVGGRPLHFGNGTRLTVT.

The gene calls are TRBV7-9 and TRBJ1-5; tentatively, D is TRBD1 (6 bases). Germline CDR1 and CDR2: SEHNR and FQNEAQ (reference sequence). The CDR3 loop spans 14 amino acids. V dropped 5 bases and J dropped 4 bases, with 12 bases sitting between them. The CDR3 DNA reads TGTGCCAGCAGCCCCAGGGGCAGTAATCAGCCCCAGCATTTT. It codes for CASSPRGSNQPQHF. The full variable domain, in which reference TRBV7-9 and TRBJ1-5 provide the parts outside the CDR3, is DTGVSQNPRHKITKRGQNVTFRCDPISEHNRLYWYRQTLGQGPEFLTYFQNEAQLEKSRLLSDRFSAERPKGSFSTLEIQRTEQGDSAMYLCASSPRGSNQPQHFGDGTRLSIL.

Concerning this clone: An end of the junction differs from the germline gene, which may be a read error. The V call is TRBV11-2, the J call TRBJ1-6; D is ambiguous. The germline V gene encodes CDR1 SGHAT and CDR2 FQNNGV. The CDR3 consists of 14 residues. The chain's CDR3 is CASSVEEARSPLHF. In DNA, the CDR3 is TGTGCCAGCAGCGTAGAGGAGGCAAGATCACCCCTCCACTTT.

This chain links TRBV4-2 with TRBJ2-1; 9 nucleotides align to TRBD2. In germline, CDR1 is LGHNA, CDR2 YNFKEQ. The CDR3 length is 16 residues. Trimming at V came to 3 bases and at J to 5 bases, leaving 8 bases not matched to a gene. CDR3 sequence (DNA): TGTGCCAGCAGCCATCAGCGGGGGGACCCCGACAATGAGCAGTTCTTC. Protein sequence: CASSHQRGDPDNEQFF.

V usage is TRBV30 and J usage is TRBJ1-2; tentatively, D is TRBD1 (6 bases). With 2 bases removed from V and 6 bases from J, the gap between germline ends came to 13 bases. The V gene's germline CDR1 is GTSNPN and CDR2 SVGIG (reference sequence). CDR3 length: 13 amino acids. Written as DNA, the CDR3 is TGTGCCTGGAGTTATGGGGGGGCAAATGGCTACACCTTC. Amino acids: CAWSYGGANGYTF.

This chain links TRBV5-1 with TRBJ2-1; 7 nucleotides agree with TRBD2. With 4 bases clipped from V and 9 bases from J, the junction kept 7 bases outside the gene matches. CDR3 length: 13 residues. Germline V CDR1 and CDR2: SGHRS, YFSETQ. The CDR3 nucleotides read TGCGCCAGCAGCCCGCTTGGGGAGGGTGAGCAGTTCTTC. Translation: CASSPLGEGEQFF.

The CDR3 region has the DNA TGTGCCTGGGAAACTAGAGATACGCAGTATTTT. Translating gives CAWETRDTQYF. This rearrangement joins TRBV30 to TRBJ2-3; weak D call: TRBD2 (5 bases). The CDR3 is made up of 11 amino acids. Trimming removed 5 bases from V and 5 bases from J, with 8 bases in between. Germline V gene data show CDR1 as GTSNPN and CDR2 as SVGIG (reference sequence). The variable domain in full, with the rest retrieved from reference TRBV30 and TRBJ2-3, is SQTIHQWPATLVQPVGSPLSLECTVEGTSNPNLYWYRQAAGRGLQLLFYSVGIGQISSEVPQNLSASRPQDRQFILSSKKLLLSDSGFYLCAWETRDTQYFGPGTRLTVL.

The V call is TRBV7-9, the J call TRBJ1-2, with D maybe TRBD1 (5 bases). The CDR3 is 14 amino acids. V was cut by 6 bases and J by 8 bases, with 19 bases left in between. The germline V gene has CDR1 SEHNR and CDR2 FQNEAQ (reference sequence). CDR3 sequence reads: CASRLHPEGAGYTF. CDR3 in DNA: TGTGCCAGCAGGCTACACCCGGAAGGGGCAGGCTACACCTTC. The full variable domain, its missing parts supplied by reference TRBV7-9 and TRBJ1-2, is DTGVSQNPRHKITKRGQNVTFRCDPISEHNRLYWYRQTLGQGPEFLTYFQNEAQLEKSRLLSDRFSAERPKGSFSTLEIQRTEQGDSAMYLCASRLHPEGAGYTFGSGTRLTVV.